The 32 T cell receptor beta chains below all came from one sample that was sequenced in a study of T-cell reconstitution after alpha-beta-depleted transplantation in children. As it was prepared, the TCRbeta library received unique molecular identifiers. TCRdb reprocessed the PCR reads with MiXCR, giving one entry per CDR3 protein. The sample lists nearly 350,000 distinct CDR3 sequences; about 17% were seen once. The sequences come from PBMCs, mostly from graft donor cells, collected 360 days after TCRalphabeta/CD19-depleted stem cell transplant. All receptors derive from a male patient under 10 years old who had a stem cell transplant for acute lymphoblastic leukemia, so the T cells may come from the graft donor.

The table lists this clonotype with a few counts. The chain employs TRBV12-3 or TRBV12-4 and TRBJ1-1; D may be TRBD1 (6 bases). V was shortened by 6 bases and J by 1 base, with 12 bases between the two germline ends. The CDR3 has 14 residues. CDR3 nucleotide sequence: TGTGCCAGCAGGAGTCGGGACACGAACACTGAAGCTTTCTTT. Its protein is CASRSRDTNTEAFF.

This clonotype came up a few times. This chain joins TRBV28 and TRBJ2-7; maybe TRBD1 (6 bases). The CDR3 covers 15 residues. Trimming took off 5 bases at V and 5 bases at J, with 19 bases between the two ends. Germline assignment: CDR1 MDHEN and CDR2 SYDVKM. CDR3 sequence: CASSPRGLYANEQYF. CDR3 coding DNA: TGTGCCAGCAGTCCCAGGGGTTTATATGCAAACGAGCAGTACTTC.

This clonotype was counted between two and nine times. V is TRBV4-3 and J is TRBJ2-7, with TRBD2 matching over 7 bases. The CDR3 is made up of 16 amino acids. In germline, CDR1 is LGHNA, CDR2 YSLEER. Germline trimming cut 1 base from V and 2 bases from J; bases unmatched to any gene: 8. This chain's CDR3 is CASSQVLADPTYEQYF. In nucleotides, the CDR3 is TGCGCCAGCAGCCAAGTCCTAGCGGACCCCACCTACGAGCAGTACTTC.

The rearrangement links TRBV28 to TRBJ2-7; TRBD2 is a possible D gene (6 bases). This CDR3 is built from 12 residues. Per the germline V gene, CDR1 is MDHEN and CDR2 is SYDVKM. V gave up 5 bases and J gave up 6 bases, with 11 bases separating them. CDR3 DNA: TGTGCCAGCAGTCACAGACTAGTCGAGCAGTACTTC. It encodes CASSHRLVEQYF. Using reference TRBV28 and TRBJ2-7 for the parts outside the CDR3, the full variable domain is DVKVTQSSRYLVKRTGEKVFLECVQDMDHENMFWYRQDPGLGLRLIYFSYDVKMKEKGDIPEGYSVSREKKERFSLILESASTNQTSMYLCASSHRLVEQYFGPGTRLTVT.

The rearrangement joins TRBV2 to TRBJ1-5; a possible D gene is TRBD1 (6 bases). V lost 6 bases to trimming and J lost 7 bases, with 16 bases between them. The CDR3 extends over 14 amino acids. In germline, CDR1 is SNHLY, CDR2 FYNNEI. CDR3 residues: CASSDQGYRQPQHF. The CDR3 DNA reads TGTGCCAGCAGCGATCAGGGGTACCGGCAGCCCCAGCATTTT.

V is TRBV5-1 and J is TRBJ2-3; D is uncertain. Germline V lookup: CDR1 SGHRS, CDR2 YFSETQ. The V gene lost 0 bases and the J gene lost 2 bases, with 7 bases spanning the gap. This CDR3 is 14 amino acids long. CDR3 residues: CASSLVPLTDTQYF. The CDR3 nucleotides are TGCGCCAGCAGCTTGGTTCCCCTCACAGATACGCAGTATTTT.

This clonotype was picked up a small number of times. This chain uses TRBV20-1 with TRBJ2-1, with TRBD2 identical over 11 bases. CDR1 DFQATT and CDR2 SNEGSKA come from the germline V gene (reference sequence). The CDR3 is 17 residues long. V lost 2 bases and J lost 9; bases outside the gene matches: 15. The DNA for the CDR3 is TGCAGTGCTAGAAAGGCTAGCGGGAGGTATCGTGCGAGTGAGCAGTTCTTC. As protein: CSARKASGRYRASEQFF.

This clonotype was seen once. This chain joins TRBV6-2 or TRBV6-3 and TRBJ2-1; 8 bases map to TRBD2. Germline V gene lookup returns CDR1 MNHEY and CDR2 SVGEGT. V gave up 2 bases and J gave up 13 bases; unmatched junction bases: 10. The CDR3 is 14 residues long. The CDR3 spells CASSYRLASADQFF. CDR3 bases: TGTGCCAGCAGTTACAGACTAGCGTCGGCCGATCAGTTCTTC.

As to this clonotype: The conserved final phenylalanine or tryptophan is absent from the CDR3, which likely points to a read error. The V call is TRBV5-5, the J call TRBJ1-5, with a weak D call TRBD1 (5 bases). Germline CDR1 SGHKS, CDR2 YYEKEE (reference sequence). The CDR3 contains 15 residues. Trimming removed 3 bases from V and 5 bases from J, with 15 bases in between. The CDR3 DNA reads as TGTGCCAGCAGCTCCGACAGCTCTCGGGATCAGCCCCAGCATTGT. Residues: CASSSDSSRDQPQHC.

This clonotype was observed a few times. One junction end disagrees with the germline gene, perhaps due to a read error. The chain joins TRBV3-1 to TRBJ2-3; 9 bases are a match to TRBD2. There are 17 residues in the CDR3. The V gene's germline CDR1 is LGHDT and CDR2 YNNKEL (reference sequence). This chain's CDR3 is CASCQAVGGRVTDTQYF. In DNA, the CDR3 is TGTGCCAGCTGCCAAGCAGTAGGCGGGAGGGTTACAGATACGCAGTATTTT.

This clonotype has only one observation. Given the absence of the conserved phenylalanine or tryptophan at the CDR3 end, a read error is likely. V is TRBV6-2 or TRBV6-3 and J is TRBJ1-5; D not certain. CDR3 length equals 12 residues. Trimming pared 2 bases from V and 6 bases from J, leaving 5 bases between. Germline loops: CDR1 MNHEY, CDR2 SVGEGT. The CDR3: CASSYAGQPQHY. CDR3 nucleotides: TGTGCCAGCAGTTACGCGGGTCAGCCCCAGCATTAT.

This chain connects TRBV12-3 or TRBV12-4 to TRBJ2-1, with 7 bases fitting TRBD1. Unmatched junction bases numbered 4, after V lost 5 bases and J lost 3 bases. CDR3 size: 14 residues. The CDR3, as DNA: TGTGCCAGCAGTCCCTGGGACAGCTACAATGAGCAGTTCTTC. Protein sequence: CASSPWDSYNEQFF.

A note on this clonotype: Given the absence of the conserved phenylalanine or tryptophan at the CDR3 end, a read error is likely. V is TRBV4-1 and J is TRBJ2-7; D tentatively fits TRBD1 or TRBD2 (5 bases each). Trimming pared 1 base from V and 0 bases from J, leaving 10 bases between. This CDR3 region has 15 residues. Per germline, CDR1 MGHRA and CDR2 YSYEKL. CDR3 nucleotide sequence: TGCGCCAGCAGCCAAGGAAGGGACGGCTCCTACGAGCAGTACTAC. This codes for CASSQGRDGSYEQYY.

Many counts were recorded for this clonotype. The rearrangement joins TRBV28 to TRBJ2-1; the D is unclear. V was trimmed by 2 bases and J by 7 bases, leaving 9 bases between them. The CDR3 loop spans 13 amino acids. CDR1 and CDR2 from the germline V gene are MDHEN and SYDVKM. The CDR3 DNA reads TGTGCCAGCAGTTTAACTCTGAGGAATGAGCAGTTCTTC. Its protein product is CASSLTLRNEQFF.

This clonotype was seen a handful of times. The chain employs TRBV4-1 and TRBJ2-3; D possibly matches TRBD1 or TRBD2 (5 bases each). Germline V lookup: CDR1 MGHRA, CDR2 YSYEKL. V was cut by 5 bases and J by 1 base, with 16 bases left in between. The CDR3 is made up of 16 amino acids. The CDR3 DNA reads as TGCGCCAGCAGCGAAAGGGACCCTGGGGGCACAGATACGCAGTATTTT. Amino acid sequence: CASSERDPGGTDTQYF.

As DNA, the CDR3 is TGCAGTGACCGCTCCCCTCATAACATTCAGTACTTC. It translates to CSDRSPHNIQYF. The chain has TRBV20-1 and TRBJ2-4; D gene uncertain. The CDR3 has 12 amino acids. Trimming removed 7 bases at V and 7 bases at J, with 14 bases between. CDR1 and CDR2 (germline): DFQATT, SNEGSKA (reference sequence).

Only a few counts were recorded for this clonotype. The chain couples TRBV29-1 to TRBJ2-3; 13 bases map to TRBD2. With 5 bases clipped from V and 2 bases from J, the junction kept 1 base outside the gene matches. CDR3 length: 14 residues. CDR1 is SQVTM and CDR2 is ANQGSEA in the germline V gene. The CDR3 bases are TGCAGCGTTACTAGCGGGGGGGCCACAGATACGCAGTATTTT. Its protein is CSVTSGGATDTQYF.

This chain connects TRBV3-1 to TRBJ2-1, with TRBD2 matching over 8 bases. This CDR3 has 16 residues. Germline V lookup: CDR1 LGHDT, CDR2 YNNKEL (reference sequence). J was trimmed by 2 bases and V by 1 base; bases with no gene match: 4. The CDR3 sequence is CASSQGISGTYNEQFF. Written as DNA, the CDR3 is TGTGCCAGCAGCCAAGGCATTAGCGGGACCTACAATGAGCAGTTCTTC.

The table lists this clonotype with a few counts. DNA for the CDR3: TGTGCCAGCAGTCGCCTGCACCGGGCCCCGGGAGAGACCAGCCCCTCGACAGATACGCAGTATTTT. Its translation is CASSRLHRAPGETSPSTDTQYF. The chain combines TRBV6-4 with TRBJ2-3, with D maybe TRBD2 (6 bases). Between the trimmed V and J ends, which lost 5 bases and 3 bases, there was a span of 36 bases. Germline values: CDR1 MRHNA, CDR2 SNTAGT. The CDR3 length is 22 residues.

This chain uses TRBV15 with TRBJ2-5; D call uncertain. In germline, CDR1 is LNHNV, CDR2 YYDKDF (reference sequence). The length of the CDR3 is 16 residues. V lost 1 base and J 3 bases, leaving 15 bases between the germline ends. The CDR3 is CATSRGAFRKEETQYF. CDR3 bases: TGTGCCACCAGCAGAGGGGCCTTCCGGAAGGAAGAGACCCAGTACTTC.

The chain is built from TRBV20-1 and TRBJ1-2; a weak D match, TRBD1 (5 bases). The germline V and J ends were trimmed by 3 bases and 7 bases, with 12 bases remaining between them. From germline, CDR1 is DFQATT and CDR2 SNEGSKA (reference sequence). This CDR3 contains 12 residues. In DNA form, the CDR3 reads TGCAGTGCTAGGTCTAGGGGTAGTGGCTACACCTTC. This gives the protein CSARSRGSGYTF.

The chain has TRBV20-1 and TRBJ2-7, with a possible D match to TRBD2 (6 bases). The V and J ends lost 7 bases and 6 bases respectively, with 16 bases between them. The CDR3 is 12 residues long. Germline assignment: CDR1 DFQATT and CDR2 SNEGSKA (reference sequence). The CDR3 is CSVWRRVGEQYF. CDR3 DNA sequence: TGCAGTGTGTGGAGGAGGGTAGGCGAGCAGTACTTC.

The V gene is TRBV4-2, the J gene TRBJ1-4; maybe TRBD1 (6 bases). Germline assignment: CDR1 LGHNA and CDR2 YNFKEQ. The CDR3 runs 15 residues. Deletions cut 8 bases from V and 5 bases from J, with 18 bases between. The CDR3 coding sequence is TGTGCCAGCGGCGCTACAGGGCAGGGGAATGAAAAACTGTTTTTT. Residues: CASGATGQGNEKLFF.

This clonotype appeared once. The junction departs from the called germline gene at one end, perhaps through a read error. The rearrangement uses TRBV7-9 and TRBJ2-2; no clear D. In germline, CDR1 is SEHNR, CDR2 FQNEAQ (reference sequence). The CDR3 has 13 amino acids. The CDR3 protein is CASSWSNTAELFF. CDR3 DNA sequence: TGTGCCAGCAGCTGGAGTAACACCGCGGAGCTGTTTTTT.

The sample holds many counts of this clonotype. The chain employs TRBV5-1 and TRBJ2-1; a weak D match, TRBD1 (6 bases). Germline V gene sequence: CDR1 SGHRS, CDR2 YFSETQ. This CDR3 is built from 13 residues. Trimming left V 0 bases short and J 7 bases short, with 8 bases between. The CDR3 DNA sequence: TGCGCCAGCAGCTTGGGGGGGCCGAATGAGCAGTTCTTC. It codes for CASSLGGPNEQFF.

The gene calls are TRBV4-3 and TRBJ2-3; the match to TRBD2 covers 8 bases. CDR3 length: 15 residues. The ends lost 4 bases at V and 2 bases at J; junction bases unmatched: 5. Germline CDR1 and CDR2: LGHNA and YSLEER. Written as DNA, the CDR3 is TGCGCCAGCAGCCTACATAGCGGGAACACAGATACGCAGTATTTT. Amino acids: CASSLHSGNTDTQYF.

The CDR3 here is CASSALQEYADTQYF. For the CDR3, the DNA is TGTGCCAGCAGCGCCCTACAGGAGTACGCAGATACGCAGTATTTT. The chain combines TRBV9 with TRBJ2-3, with D possibly matching TRBD1 (5 bases). CDR1 and CDR2 from the germline V gene are SGDLS and YYNGEE. There are 15 residues in the CDR3. V lost 3 bases and J lost 4, with 15 bases in between. Using reference TRBV9 and TRBJ2-3 for the parts outside the CDR3, the full variable domain is DSGVTQTPKHLITATGQRVTLRCSPRSGDLSVYWYQQSLDQGLQFLIQYYNGEERAKGNILERFSAQQFPDLHSELNLSSLELGDSALYFCASSALQEYADTQYFGPGTRLTVL.

This clonotype showed up many times. CDR3 bases: TGCAGTGCTAGACCCAGCCCCAGGACTAGCGGGAGGAACAATTGGCGGTACTTC. It encodes CSARPSPRTSGRNNWRYF. The chain combines TRBV20-1 with TRBJ2-7; 14 bases are shared with TRBD2. Trimming removed 2 bases from V and 12 bases from J; junction bases left unmatched: 21. CDR3 length equals 18 residues. The germline gives CDR1 DFQATT, CDR2 SNEGSKA (reference sequence).

This chain connects TRBV4-3 to TRBJ2-2; D is ambiguous. The CDR3 has 18 amino acids. Germline V gives CDR1 LGHNA, CDR2 YSLEER. V lost 0 bases and J lost 4, with 18 bases in between. DNA for the CDR3: TGCGCCAGCAGCCAAGAGCAGTCAGGTCATCAGATCACCGGGGAGCTGTTTTTT. Translated, it gives CASSQEQSGHQITGELFF.

V and J are TRBV20-1 and TRBJ1-3, with no clear D. CDR3 size: 14 residues. Trimming left V 5 bases short and J 0 bases short, with 11 bases between. Germline V CDR1 and CDR2: DFQATT, SNEGSKA (reference sequence). The CDR3 here is CSASRAVSGNTIYF. Written as DNA, the CDR3 is TGCAGTGCTTCTAGGGCGGTCTCTGGAAACACCATATATTTT.

The genes are TRBV4-2 and TRBJ2-7, with a tentative D call TRBD1 (8 bases). V was cut by 2 bases and J by 3 bases, with 14 bases left in between. Germline assignment: CDR1 LGHNA and CDR2 YNFKEQ. CDR3 length: 15 amino acids. Written as DNA, the CDR3 is TGTGCCAGCAGCCAACAGACAGGGGAGGGCTACGAGCAGTACTTC. Its protein product is CASSQQTGEGYEQYF.

This clonotype has just a few counts. The chain couples TRBV10-3 to TRBJ2-7, with 9 bases matching TRBD1. CDR1 is ENHRY and CDR2 is SYGVKD in the germline V gene. The V and J ends lost 3 bases and 5 bases, in that order; junction bases with no gene match: 14. The CDR3 sequence is 17 residues long. CDR3 sequence (DNA): TGTGCCATCAGTGACTACGGGATCCTACAGGGGGCTGACGAGCAGTACTTC. Protein: CAISDYGILQGADEQYF.